The 24 T cell receptor beta chains below all came from one sample that was sequenced in a study of T cell responses to AZD1222 COVID-19 vaccine. TCRdb keeps only in-frame clones here, not all; method: immunoSEQ multiplex PCR. The sample contains 150,000 to 200,000 clones, approximately 86% of which appear only once. Here the sequenced sample was peripheral blood, taken 28 days after the second AZD1222 dose. The receptors here all came from an adult who received the AZD1222 COVID-19 vaccine.

The chain joins TRBV4-3 to TRBJ1-1; D remains ambiguous. The CDR3 contains 13 residues. From germline, CDR1 is LGHNA and CDR2 YSLEER. Deletions cut 0 bases from V and 4 bases from J, with 6 bases between. CDR3 loop: CASSQDLGTEAFF. The CDR3 DNA sequence: TGCGCCAGCAGCCAAGATTTAGGCACTGAAGCTTTCTTT.

The V and J genes are TRBV3-1 (or the pseudogene TRBV3-2) and TRBJ1-5; D is undetermined. The ends were cut back, 5 bases at V and 1 base at J, with 9 bases in the middle. This CDR3 contains 14 residues. Germline CDR1 reads LGHDT; CDR2 reads YNNKEL (reference sequence). CDR3 sequence: CASSFMNSNQPQHF. The CDR3 DNA is TGTGCCAGCAGCTTTATGAACAGCAATCAGCCCCAGCATTTT.

This chain links TRBV6-2 or TRBV6-3 with TRBJ1-4; D may be TRBD1 (5 bases). The CDR3 sequence is 15 residues long. Trimming left V 6 bases short and J 3 bases short, with 14 bases between. Germline V gene lookup returns CDR1 MNHEY and CDR2 SVGEGT. In DNA, the CDR3 is TGTGCCAGCAGATACCTCGGGACCTCTAATGAAAAACTGTTTTTT. It codes for CASRYLGTSNEKLFF.

This chain connects TRBV25-1 to TRBJ1-1; 11 bases align to TRBD1. The germline gives CDR1 MGHDK, CDR2 SYGVNS. CDR3 length: 18 residues. V dropped 5 bases and J dropped 6; count of bases not matched to a gene: 17. The CDR3 reads CASSRFRGTGGMVAEAFF. The CDR3 bases are TGTGCCAGCAGTCGTTTTAGGGGGACAGGGGGTATGGTCGCTGAAGCTTTCTTT.

The chain links TRBV7-2 to TRBJ1-4, with 9 positions matching TRBD1. J was trimmed by 5 bases and V by 2 bases; bases with no gene match: 3. Germline CDR1 SGHTA, CDR2 FQGNSA. This CDR3 comprises 15 residues. Written as DNA, the CDR3 is TGTGCCAGCAGCTTACCCGGGACAGGGAATGAAAAACTGTTTTTT. It translates to CASSLPGTGNEKLFF.

In its sample, this clone was seen a few times. V and J are TRBV7-2 and TRBJ1-3, with 7 positions matching TRBD1. The CDR3 length is 15 residues. Germline CDR1 SGHTA, CDR2 FQGNSA. Trimming took 5 bases from V and 2 from J; bases not matched to a gene: 6. Here the CDR3 DNA reads TGTGCCAGCAGCCCAACCGGGACAGCTGGAAACACCATATATTTT. Translated: CASSPTGTAGNTIYF.

This clone was counted a single time. The chain recombines TRBV7-8 with TRBJ2-3; D might be TRBD1 or TRBD2, each matching 6 bases. The V gene's germline CDR1 is SGHVS and CDR2 FQNEAQ. V dropped 1 base and J dropped 2 bases, with 16 bases sitting between them. The CDR3 loop spans 17 amino acids. In DNA, the CDR3 is TGTGCCAGCAGCTTAGTGGGGGGCGGTGGAGCCACAGATACGCAGTATTTT. This encodes CASSLVGGGGATDTQYF.

The V gene is TRBV19, the J gene TRBJ2-7; TRBD1 agrees at 8 bases. Germline trimming cut 1 base from V and 5 bases from J; bases unmatched to any gene: 7. Germline assignment: CDR1 LNHDA and CDR2 SQIVND (reference sequence). This CDR3 comprises 15 residues. Written as DNA, the CDR3 is TGTGCCAGTAGTATAGGGGACAGGTACCCTAACGAGCAGTACTTC. As protein: CASSIGDRYPNEQYF.

The V gene is TRBV5-1, the J gene TRBJ2-1; D may be TRBD2 (5 bases). Per germline, CDR1 SGHRS and CDR2 YFSETQ. The CDR3 sequence is 15 residues long. Trimming removed 7 bases at V and 0 bases at J, with 14 bases between. The CDR3 protein is CASRLPGSSYNEQFF. The CDR3 DNA is TGCGCCAGCCGGCTCCCGGGGAGCTCCTACAATGAGCAGTTCTTC.

This clone appeared a single time. The V gene is TRBV7-2, the J gene TRBJ1-3; TRBD1 is a possible D gene (6 bases). The germline gives CDR1 SGHTA, CDR2 FQGNSA. Trimming shortened V by 1 base and J by 4 bases, and 11 bases separated the two germline ends. The CDR3 runs 15 residues. The CDR3 coding sequence is TGTGCCAGCAGCTTAGTTACCCAGGGGGGAAACACCATATATTTT. Residues: CASSLVTQGGNTIYF.

The gene calls are TRBV9 and TRBJ2-5; 15 positions agree with TRBD2. CDR1 SGDLS and CDR2 YYNGEE come from the germline V gene. J was trimmed by 2 bases and V by 3 bases; bases with no gene match: 5. CDR3 length equals 17 residues. The CDR3 loop reads CASSEGTSGGIQETQYF. CDR3 coding DNA: TGTGCCAGCAGCGAGGGGACTAGCGGGGGGATACAAGAGACCCAGTACTTC.

This chain joins TRBV19 and TRBJ2-5; TRBD1 aligns across 7 bases. V lost 5 bases, J lost 1 base, and 10 bases stayed unmatched. Germline V lookup: CDR1 LNHDA, CDR2 SQIVND (reference sequence). This CDR3 region has 16 residues. CDR3 nucleotides: TGTGCCAGTAGTGTGACAGGGATGGGCTTCCAAGAGACCCAGTACTTC. It translates to CASSVTGMGFQETQYF.

The chain couples TRBV28 to TRBJ2-1; 9 nucleotides line up with TRBD2. J was trimmed by 10 bases and V by 2 bases; bases with no gene match: 6. The CDR3 totals 14 residues. CDR1 and CDR2 (germline): MDHEN, SYDVKM. The CDR3 bases are TGTGCCAGCAGTTTAGCCGCGGGGGGGCGCGAGCAGTTCTTC. This translates into CASSLAAGGREQFF. Complete variable domain (other parts from reference TRBV28 and TRBJ2-1): DVKVTQSSRYLVKRTGEKVFLECVQDMDHENMFWYRQDPGLGLRLIYFSYDVKMKEKGDIPEGYSVSREKKERFSLILESASTNQTSMYLCASSLAAGGREQFFGPGTRLTVL.

The CDR3 spells CASTRAPNTGELFF. DNA of the CDR3: TGTGCCAGCACCCGGGCCCCGAACACCGGGGAGCTGTTTTTT. V usage is TRBV28 and J usage is TRBJ2-2; no clear D. The CDR3 length is 14 residues. Germline V gene data show CDR1 as MDHEN and CDR2 as SYDVKM. With 7 bases removed from V and 0 bases from J, the gap between germline ends came to 9 bases.

The V and J genes are TRBV29-1 and TRBJ2-7, with 12 bases lining up with TRBD1. CDR1 is SQVTM, CDR2 ANQGSEA, per germline. J lost 2 bases, V lost 3 bases, and 5 bases had no gene match. This CDR3 region has 15 residues. CDR3 nucleotides: TGCAGCGTTGAGTCGGGGACAGGGGGCCCCTACGAGCAGTACTTC. Protein product: CSVESGTGGPYEQYF.

The rearrangement links TRBV5-1 to TRBJ2-3; TRBD1 or TRBD2 may be the D gene (6 bases each). V lost 0 bases to trimming and J lost 4 bases, with 12 bases between them. Per germline, CDR1 SGHRS and CDR2 YFSETQ. The CDR3 is 15 residues long. The CDR3 loop is CASSLVVGGSDTQYF. In DNA form, the CDR3 reads TGCGCCAGCAGCTTGGTCGTCGGGGGCTCAGATACGCAGTATTTT.

The J gene is TRBJ1-5, the V gene TRBV28; 8 positions match TRBD1. In germline, CDR1 is MDHEN, CDR2 SYDVKM. The V segment lost 5 bases and the J segment 0 bases; nucleotides outside the gene matches: 6. The CDR3 extends over 16 amino acids. The CDR3 nucleotides are TGTGCCAGCAGTACCTCGACAGGGGCTAGCAATCAGCCCCAGCATTTT. As protein: CASSTSTGASNQPQHF.

The chain has TRBV3-1 (or the pseudogene TRBV3-2) and TRBJ1-2; the D is unclear. The V end was cut by 3 bases, the J end by 7 bases, with 12 bases between. The CDR3 is made up of 13 amino acids. Looked up from germline, CDR1 is LGHDT and CDR2 is YNNKEL (reference sequence). The DNA for the CDR3 is TGTGCCAGCAGCCACAGGAGGAGTAGTGGCTACACCTTC. The encoded protein is CASSHRRSSGYTF.

The chain is built from TRBV28 and TRBJ1-2; D unresolved. This CDR3 is built from 13 residues. Germline V gene sequence: CDR1 MDHEN, CDR2 SYDVKM. The germline V and J ends were trimmed by 2 bases and 4 bases, with 8 bases remaining between them. CDR3 protein: CASSLKGGYGYTF. CDR3 coding DNA: TGTGCCAGCAGTTTAAAGGGTGGCTATGGCTACACCTTC.

A single count supports this clone. The V and J genes are TRBV19 and TRBJ2-2; unclear D gene. The CDR3 sequence is 15 residues long. The V gene lost 9 bases and the J gene lost 1 base, with 15 bases spanning the gap. CDR1 LNHDA and CDR2 SQIVND come from the germline V gene (reference sequence). The CDR3 loop is CASAEGRENTGELFF. Here the CDR3 DNA reads TGTGCCAGCGCCGAAGGAAGGGAGAACACCGGGGAGCTGTTTTTT.

The J gene is TRBJ2-3, the V gene TRBV6-2 or TRBV6-3; the D call may be TRBD1 or TRBD2 (5 bases each). Germline V CDR1 and CDR2: MNHEY, SVGEGT. CDR3 size: 16 residues. Trimming left V 6 bases short and J 4 bases short, with 20 bases between. In nucleotides, the CDR3 is TGTGCCAGCAGCCCCTGGGACCGTGATTATCCAGATACGCAGTATTTT. Amino acid sequence: CASSPWDRDYPDTQYF.

The rearrangement uses TRBV4-3 and TRBJ1-1; D unresolved. V was shortened by 0 bases and J by 1 base, with 9 bases between the two germline ends. The germline CDR1 and CDR2 sequences are LGHNA and YSLEER. The CDR3 has 15 amino acids. For the CDR3, the DNA is TGCGCCAGCAGCCAAGAAAGTCCAGGGAACACTGAAGCTTTCTTT. Translated: CASSQESPGNTEAFF.

This clone was detected once. This chain uses TRBV19 with TRBJ2-1; weak D call: TRBD2 (6 bases). The CDR3 loop spans 10 amino acids. The V gene lost 10 bases and the J gene lost 7 bases, with 8 bases spanning the gap. CDR1 LNHDA and CDR2 SQIVND come from the germline V gene (reference sequence). CDR3 in amino acids: CATGGNEQFF. DNA for the CDR3: TGTGCCACCGGAGGGAATGAGCAGTTCTTC.

This clone was detected only once. DNA of the CDR3: TGTGCCAGTAGCCAAGGACAGAGATCCAATCAGCCCCAGCATTTT. As protein: CASSQGQRSNQPQHF. This chain joins TRBV19 and TRBJ1-5; perhaps TRBD1 as D (6 bases). The CDR3 loop spans 15 amino acids. Trimming took 6 bases from V and 3 from J, leaving 15 bases between them. The germline V gene encodes CDR1 LNHDA and CDR2 SQIVND (reference sequence).